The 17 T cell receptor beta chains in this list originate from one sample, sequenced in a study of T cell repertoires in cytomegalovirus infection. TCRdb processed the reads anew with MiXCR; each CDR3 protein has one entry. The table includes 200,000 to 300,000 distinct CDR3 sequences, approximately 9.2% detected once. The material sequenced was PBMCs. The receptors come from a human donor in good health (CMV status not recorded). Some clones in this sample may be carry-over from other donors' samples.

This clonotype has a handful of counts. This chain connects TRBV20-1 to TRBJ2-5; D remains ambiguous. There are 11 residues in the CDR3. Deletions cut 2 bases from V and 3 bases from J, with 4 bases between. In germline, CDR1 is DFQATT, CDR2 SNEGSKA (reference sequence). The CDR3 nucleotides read TGCAGTGCTAGACAGAAAGAGACCCAGTACTTC. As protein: CSARQKETQYF.

The CDR3 sequence is CASSSPRTGAGTEAFF. The CDR3 DNA follows: TGTGCCAGCAGTTCTCCTCGGACAGGGGCGGGCACTGAAGCTTTCTTT. The chain has TRBV28 and TRBJ1-1; 9 bases are a match to TRBD1. The CDR3 runs 16 residues. V lost 4 bases, J lost 4 bases, and 10 bases stayed unmatched. The V gene's germline CDR1 is MDHEN and CDR2 SYDVKM.

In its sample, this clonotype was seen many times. The CDR3, as DNA: TGTGCCAGCAGCTTCTCCGGGACTAGCAAGGACCAGTACTTC. This encodes CASSFSGTSKDQYF. The chain is built from TRBV7-8 and TRBJ2-5; 9 positions match TRBD2. Germline lookup yields CDR1 SGHVS and CDR2 FQNEAQ. The CDR3 length is 14 residues. V lost 3 bases, J lost 10 bases, and 9 bases stayed unmatched.

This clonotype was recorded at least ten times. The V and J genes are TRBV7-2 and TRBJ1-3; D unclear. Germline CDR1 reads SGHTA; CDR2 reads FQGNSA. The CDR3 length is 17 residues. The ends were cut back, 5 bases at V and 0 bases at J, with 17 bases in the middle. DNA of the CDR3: TGTGCCAGCAGCGGCCCCCGGGCCTCTCTCTCTGGAAACACCATATATTTT. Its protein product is CASSGPRASLSGNTIYF.

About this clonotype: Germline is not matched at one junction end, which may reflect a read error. The CDR3 loop is CASSRDRVYEQLF. For the CDR3, the DNA is TGCGCCAGCAGCCGGGACAGGGTATATGAGCAGCTCTTC. The chain links TRBV5-1 to TRBJ2-1; 9 bases fit TRBD1. Germline lookup yields CDR1 SGHRS and CDR2 YFSETQ. The CDR3 loop spans 13 amino acids.

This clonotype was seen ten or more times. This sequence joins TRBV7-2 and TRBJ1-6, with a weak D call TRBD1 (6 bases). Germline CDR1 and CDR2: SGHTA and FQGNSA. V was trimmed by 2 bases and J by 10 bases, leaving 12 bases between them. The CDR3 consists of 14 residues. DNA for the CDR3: TGTGCCAGCAGCTTAAACAGGGAAAAATCACCCCTCCACTTT. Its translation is CASSLNREKSPLHF.

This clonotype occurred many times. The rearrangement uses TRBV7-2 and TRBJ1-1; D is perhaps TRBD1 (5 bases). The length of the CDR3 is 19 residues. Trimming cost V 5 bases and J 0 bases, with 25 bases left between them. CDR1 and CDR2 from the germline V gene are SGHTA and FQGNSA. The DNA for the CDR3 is TGTGCCAGCAGCCAAGGGGCAGGCTTTAGCCTGGGGATGAACACTGAAGCTTTCTTT. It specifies CASSQGAGFSLGMNTEAFF. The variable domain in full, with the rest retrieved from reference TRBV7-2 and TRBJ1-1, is GAGVSQSPSNKVTEKGKDVELRCDPISGHTALYWYRQSLGQGLEFLIYFQGNSAPDKSGLPSDRFSAERTGGSVSTLTIQRTQQEDSAVYLCASSQGAGFSLGMNTEAFFGQGTRLTVV.

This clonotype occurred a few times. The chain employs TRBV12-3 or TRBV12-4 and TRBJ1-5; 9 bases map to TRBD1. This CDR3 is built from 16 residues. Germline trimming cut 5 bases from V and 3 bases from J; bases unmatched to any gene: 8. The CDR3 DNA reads TGTGCCAGCAGTCCCCGGACAGGGGCTTACAATCAGCCCCAGCATTTT. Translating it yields CASSPRTGAYNQPQHF.

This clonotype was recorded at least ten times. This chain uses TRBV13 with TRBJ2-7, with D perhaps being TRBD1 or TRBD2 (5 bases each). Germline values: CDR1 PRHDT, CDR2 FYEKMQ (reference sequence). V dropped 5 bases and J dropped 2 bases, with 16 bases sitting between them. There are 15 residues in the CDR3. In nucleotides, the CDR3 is TGTGCCAGCAGCCCAGCCGGGACGGATACCTACGAGCAGTACTTC. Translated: CASSPAGTDTYEQYF.

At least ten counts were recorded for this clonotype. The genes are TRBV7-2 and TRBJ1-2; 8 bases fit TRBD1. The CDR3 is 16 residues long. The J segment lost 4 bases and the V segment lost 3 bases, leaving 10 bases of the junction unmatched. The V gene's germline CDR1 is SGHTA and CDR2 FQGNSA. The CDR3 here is CASSFDPDRAGYGYTF. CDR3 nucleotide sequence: TGTGCCAGCAGCTTCGACCCGGACAGGGCCGGCTATGGCTACACCTTC.

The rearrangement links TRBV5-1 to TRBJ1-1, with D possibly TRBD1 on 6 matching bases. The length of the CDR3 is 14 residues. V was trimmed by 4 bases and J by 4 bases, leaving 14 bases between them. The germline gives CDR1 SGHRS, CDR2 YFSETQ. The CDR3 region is CASSAIQGGTEAFF. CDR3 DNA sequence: TGCGCCAGCAGCGCCATACAGGGAGGCACTGAAGCTTTCTTT.

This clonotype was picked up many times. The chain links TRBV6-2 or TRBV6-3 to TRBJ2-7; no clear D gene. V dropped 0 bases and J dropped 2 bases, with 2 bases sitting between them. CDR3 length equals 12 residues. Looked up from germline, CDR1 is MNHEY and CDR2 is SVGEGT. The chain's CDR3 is CASSYSAYEQYF. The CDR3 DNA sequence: TGTGCCAGCAGTTACTCAGCCTACGAGCAGTACTTC.

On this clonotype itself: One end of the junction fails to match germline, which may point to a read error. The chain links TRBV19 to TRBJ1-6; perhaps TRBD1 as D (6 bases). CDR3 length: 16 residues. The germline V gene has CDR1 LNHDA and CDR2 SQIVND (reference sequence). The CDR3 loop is CASSTRQASYNSPLHF. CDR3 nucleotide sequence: TGTGCCAGTAGTACCCGACAGGCCTCCTATAATTCACCCCTCCATTTT.

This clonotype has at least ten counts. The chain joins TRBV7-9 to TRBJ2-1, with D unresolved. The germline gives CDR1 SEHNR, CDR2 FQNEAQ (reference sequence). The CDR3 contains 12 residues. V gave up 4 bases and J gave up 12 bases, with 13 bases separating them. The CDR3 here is CASSSGGVAQFF. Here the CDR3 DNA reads TGTGCCAGCAGCTCGGGTGGAGTCGCGCAGTTCTTC.

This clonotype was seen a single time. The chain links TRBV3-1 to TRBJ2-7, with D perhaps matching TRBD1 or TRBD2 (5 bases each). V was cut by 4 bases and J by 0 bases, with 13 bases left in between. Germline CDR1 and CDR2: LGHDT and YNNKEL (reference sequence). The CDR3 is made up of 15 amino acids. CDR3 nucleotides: TGTGCCAGCAGCCGGGACGGCGGACCCTCCTACGAGCAGTACTTC. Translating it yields CASSRDGGPSYEQYF.

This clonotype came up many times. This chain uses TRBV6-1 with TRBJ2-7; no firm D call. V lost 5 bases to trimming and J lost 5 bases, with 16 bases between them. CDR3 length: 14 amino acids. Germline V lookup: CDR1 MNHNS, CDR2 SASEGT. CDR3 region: CASSTKTRAHEQYF. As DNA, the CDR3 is TGTGCCAGCAGTACCAAGACAAGGGCCCACGAGCAGTACTTC.

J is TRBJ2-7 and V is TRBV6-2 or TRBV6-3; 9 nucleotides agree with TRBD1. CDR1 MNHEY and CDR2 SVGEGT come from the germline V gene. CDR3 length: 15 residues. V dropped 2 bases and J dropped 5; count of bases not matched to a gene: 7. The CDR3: CASSYAGTGYNEQYF. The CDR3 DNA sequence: TGTGCCAGCAGTTACGCCGGGACAGGGTACAACGAGCAGTACTTC.